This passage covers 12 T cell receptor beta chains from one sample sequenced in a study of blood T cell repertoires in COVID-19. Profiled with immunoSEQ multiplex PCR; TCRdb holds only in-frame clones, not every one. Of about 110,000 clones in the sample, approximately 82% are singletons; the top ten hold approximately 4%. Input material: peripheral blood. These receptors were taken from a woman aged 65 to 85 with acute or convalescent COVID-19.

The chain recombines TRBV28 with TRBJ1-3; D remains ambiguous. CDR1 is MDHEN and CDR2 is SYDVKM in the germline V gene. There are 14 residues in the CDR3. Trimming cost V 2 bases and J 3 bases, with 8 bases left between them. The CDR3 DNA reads TGTGCCAGCAGTTTAGAAGGGAGTGGAAACACCATATATTTT. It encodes CASSLEGSGNTIYF.

CDR3 in DNA: TGTGCCAGCAGCCCCGGGGGACAGGGTCGCTATGGCTACACCTTC. This codes for CASSPGGQGRYGYTF. This chain joins TRBV7-9 and TRBJ1-2; TRBD1 agrees at 9 bases. The V and J ends lost 5 bases and 4 bases, in that order; junction bases with no gene match: 8. The V gene's germline CDR1 is SEHNR and CDR2 FQNEAQ (reference sequence). The CDR3 extends over 15 amino acids.

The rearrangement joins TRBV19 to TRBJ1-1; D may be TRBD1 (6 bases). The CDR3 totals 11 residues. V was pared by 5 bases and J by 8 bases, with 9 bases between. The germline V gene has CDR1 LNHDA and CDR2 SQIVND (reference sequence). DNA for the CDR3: TGTGCCAGTAGTGCAGGGGCCGAAGCTTTCTTT. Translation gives CASSAGAEAFF.

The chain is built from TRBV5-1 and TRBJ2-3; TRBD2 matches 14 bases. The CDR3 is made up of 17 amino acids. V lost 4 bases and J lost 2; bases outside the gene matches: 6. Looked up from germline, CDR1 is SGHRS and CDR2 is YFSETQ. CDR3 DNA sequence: TGCGCCAGCAGCGCGCGGACTAGCGGGGGGCCCACAGATACGCAGTATTTT. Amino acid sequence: CASSARTSGGPTDTQYF.

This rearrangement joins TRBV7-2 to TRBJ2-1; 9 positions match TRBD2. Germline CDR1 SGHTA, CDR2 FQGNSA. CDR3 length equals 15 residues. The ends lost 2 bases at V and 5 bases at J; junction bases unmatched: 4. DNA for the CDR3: TGTGCCAGCAGCTTATTGCGGGGGGGAAACAATGAGCAGTTCTTC. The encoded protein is CASSLLRGGNNEQFF.

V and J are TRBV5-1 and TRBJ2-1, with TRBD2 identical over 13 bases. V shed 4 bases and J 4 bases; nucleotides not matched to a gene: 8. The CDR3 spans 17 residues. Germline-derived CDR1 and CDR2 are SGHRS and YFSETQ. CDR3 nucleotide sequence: TGCGCCAGCAGCCCTCACGGGACTAGCGGGATTTACAATGAGCAGTTCTTC. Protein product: CASSPHGTSGIYNEQFF.

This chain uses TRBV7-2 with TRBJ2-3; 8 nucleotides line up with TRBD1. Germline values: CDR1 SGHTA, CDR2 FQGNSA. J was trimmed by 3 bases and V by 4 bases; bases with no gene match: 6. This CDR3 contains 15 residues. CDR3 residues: CASSSRGRKTDTQYF. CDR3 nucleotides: TGTGCCAGCAGCTCCAGGGGGCGCAAGACAGATACGCAGTATTTT. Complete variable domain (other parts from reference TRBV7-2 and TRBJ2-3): GAGVSQSPSNKVTEKGKDVELRCDPISGHTALYWYRQSLGQGLEFLIYFQGNSAPDKSGLPSDRFSAERTGGSVSTLTIQRTQQEDSAVYLCASSSRGRKTDTQYFGPGTRLTVL.

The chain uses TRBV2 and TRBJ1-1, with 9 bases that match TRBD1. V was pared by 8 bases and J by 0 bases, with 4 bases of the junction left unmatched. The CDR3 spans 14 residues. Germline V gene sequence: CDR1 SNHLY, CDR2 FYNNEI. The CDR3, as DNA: TGTGCCAGCGAAAGACAGGGGGTGAACACTGAAGCTTTCTTT. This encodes CASERQGVNTEAFF.

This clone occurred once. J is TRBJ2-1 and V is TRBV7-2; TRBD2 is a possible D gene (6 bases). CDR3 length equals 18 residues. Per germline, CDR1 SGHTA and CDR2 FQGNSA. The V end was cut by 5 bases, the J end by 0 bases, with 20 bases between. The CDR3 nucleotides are TGTGCCAGCAGCCTCCAGGGCGGGACCGGCACCTCCTACAATGAGCAGTTCTTC. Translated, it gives CASSLQGGTGTSYNEQFF.

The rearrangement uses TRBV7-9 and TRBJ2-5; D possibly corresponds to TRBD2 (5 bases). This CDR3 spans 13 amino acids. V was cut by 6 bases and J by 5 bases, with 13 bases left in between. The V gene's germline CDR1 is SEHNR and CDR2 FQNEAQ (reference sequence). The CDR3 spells CASRPAVRETQYF. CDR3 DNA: TGTGCCAGCAGACCAGCGGTTCGGGAGACCCAGTACTTC.

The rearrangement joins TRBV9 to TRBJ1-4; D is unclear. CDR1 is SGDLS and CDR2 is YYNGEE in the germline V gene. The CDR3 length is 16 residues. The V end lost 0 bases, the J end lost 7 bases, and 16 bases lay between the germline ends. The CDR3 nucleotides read TGTGCCAGCAGCGTAGCCGGCGGCAGCGCGGGTGAAAAACTGTTTTTT. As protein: CASSVAGGSAGEKLFF. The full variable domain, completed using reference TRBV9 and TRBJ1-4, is DSGVTQTPKHLITATGQRVTLRCSPRSGDLSVYWYQQSLDQGLQFLIQYYNGEERAKGNILERFSAQQFPDLHSELNLSSLELGDSALYFCASSVAGGSAGEKLFFGSGTQLSVL.

The DNA of the CDR3 is TGTGCCAGCAGCTCCAAGACGGGCTCTGGAAACACCATATATTTT. Translated: CASSSKTGSGNTIYF. This chain uses TRBV5-4 with TRBJ1-3; no firm D call. Trimming took off 3 bases at V and 0 bases at J, with 10 bases between the two ends. CDR3 size: 15 residues. Germline-derived CDR1 and CDR2 are SGHNT and YYREEE (reference sequence).